This is a list of T cell receptor beta chains from one sample in a study of cytomegalovirus exposure and HLA in healthy donors. Measured with immunoSEQ multiplex PCR; TCRdb has only the in-frame clones, and not every one. The table shows some 180,000 clones, with around 80% occurring only once. Sequenced input: PBMCs. These receptors came from a woman aged 30 to 39 in good health and CMV-seropositive. Both conserved end residues are part of each CDR3. The D gene is left open where the match is weak. The size entry is marked missing in some rows and otherwise reads once, few, many or a size class.

j_gene,v_gene,d_gene,abundance,CDR3nt,CDR3aa
TRBJ2-1,TRBV5-8,.,.,TGTGCCAGCAGCTTGCGTCAGGGGCTAGCGGTTTTCTCCTACAATGAGCAGTTCTTC,CASSLRQGLAVFSYNEQFF
TRBJ1-1,TRBV4-2,TRBD1,.,TGTGCCAGCAGCCTCGGGGTAGGACAGGGAGACACTGAAGCTTTCTTT,CASSLGVGQGDTEAFF
TRBJ2-1,TRBV13,.,once,TGTGCCAGCAGCTTAGAGGGAGGCTCCTACAATGAGCAGTTCTTC,CASSLEGGSYNEQFF
TRBJ2-5,TRBV27,TRBD2,.,TGTGCCAGCAGTTACTTAGCGGGACAAGAGACCCAGTACTTC,CASSYLAGQETQYF
TRBJ2-1,TRBV19,TRBD2,.,TGTGCCAGTAGTATACGCGAAGCGGGAGAAATTGAGCAGTTCTTC,CASSIREAGEIEQFF
TRBJ2-1,TRBV6-1,.,.,TGTGCCAGCTCGGACAGCTCCTACAATGAGCAGTTCTTC,CASSDSSYNEQFF
TRBJ2-7,TRBV18,TRBD2,.,TGTGCCAGCTCACTTCCTCCCGTGACTAGCATGAGGCTGGGGAGGTACGAGCAGTACTTC,CASSLPPVTSMRLGRYEQYF
TRBJ2-3,TRBV6-5,.,.,TGTGCCAGCAGTTACTCTGGGGGCGAGGCAAATACGCAGTATTTT,CASSYSGGEANTQYF
TRBJ2-1,TRBV27,TRBD2,.,TGTGCCAGCAGTTCCCCTAGCGGAGGTGGGAGCTCCTACAATGAGCAGTTCTTC,CASSSPSGGGSSYNEQFF
TRBJ2-7,TRBV6-1,TRBD2,.,TGTGCCAGCAGTTTTAGCGGGGGACCCACGTACGAGCAGTACTTC,CASSFSGGPTYEQYF
TRBJ2-5,TRBV18,.,.,TGTGCCAGCTCACCTACAGCCACCCAAGAGACCCAGTACTTC,CASSPTATQETQYF
TRBJ2-7,TRBV29-1,.,.,TGCAGCGTTGTAACCAGGGGGGAGCCCTACGAGCAGTACTTC,CSVVTRGEPYEQYF
TRBJ2-7,TRBV4-1,.,few,TGCGCCAGCAGCCAAGGGTACAGCTCCTACGAGCAGTACTTC,CASSQGYSSYEQYF
TRBJ1-1,TRBV6-5,.,few,TGTGCCAGCAGAACCCAGATGAACACTGAAGCTTTCTTT,CASRTQMNTEAFF
TRBJ2-6,TRBV5-6,TRBD2,.,TGTGCCAGCAGCCGGGGACTAGCGGGAGCCTCTGGGGCCAACGTCCTGACTTTC,CASSRGLAGASGANVLTF
TRBJ1-1,TRBV5-6,.,.,TGTGCCAGCAGCTTGGCTCCGAACACTGAAGCTTTCTTT,CASSLAPNTEAFF
TRBJ2-2,TRBV6-6,.,.,TGTGCCAGCGGCCTCCTCACCGGGGAGCTGTTTTTT,CASGLLTGELFF
TRBJ2-5,TRBV11-2,.,.,TGTGCCAGCAGATGGGCCCTAGCCGAGACCCAGTACTTC,CASRWALAETQYF
TRBJ1-2,TRBV20-1,.,.,TGCAGTGCAAGGACAGAGAATGGCTACACCTTC,CSARTENGYTF
TRBJ1-1,TRBV11-2,.,once,TGTGCCAGCGCCACAATAAACACTGAAGCTTTCTTT,CASATINTEAFF
TRBJ2-1,TRBV27,TRBD2,.,TGTGCCAGCAGTTCCTTTACGGGGATGGGACTATCCTACAATGAGCAGTTCTTC,CASSSFTGMGLSYNEQFF
TRBJ1-1,TRBV7-9,TRBD1,.,TGTGCCAGCAGCTTAGGAAGACAGGGGGCAGCGAACACTGAAGCTTTCTTT,CASSLGRQGAANTEAFF
TRBJ1-3,TRBV2,TRBD1,.,TGTGCCAGCAGGGCAACCGGGACAGGAGTTACTGGAAACACCATATATTTT,CASRATGTGVTGNTIYF
TRBJ1-2,TRBV10-1,.,few,TGCGCCAGCAGTGACCCGGACAGTTCTAACTATGGCTACACCTTC,CASSDPDSSNYGYTF
TRBJ1-6,TRBV11-2,.,.,TGTGCCAGCAGCTTGAGCCAGGGAAGTAATTCACCCCTCCACTTT,CASSLSQGSNSPLHF
TRBJ2-7,TRBV5-1,.,.,TGCGCCAGCAGCACACCCAGGTCAGGGCATGGTGTGGAGCAGTACTTC,CASSTPRSGHGVEQYF
TRBJ2-7,TRBV5-1,TRBD2,.,TGCGCCAGCAGCCGCGGGACTAGCGGGCTCGACGAGCAGTACTTC,CASSRGTSGLDEQYF
TRBJ1-2,TRBV11-2,TRBD1,few,TGTGCCAGCAGCATTCCCCGGACAGGGACATACACCTTC,CASSIPRTGTYTF
TRBJ2-3,TRBV6-6,TRBD1,.,TGTGCCAGCAGTCTTCGGACAGGGACCACAGATACGCAGTATTTT,CASSLRTGTTDTQYF
TRBJ1-1,TRBV5-6,TRBD1,.,TGTGCCAGCAGCTTTATGACAGGGCTTGAGAGTACTGAAGCTTTCTTT,CASSFMTGLESTEAFF
TRBJ2-1,TRBV5-4,TRBD2,once,TGTGCCAGTTTGAGGAGCGGGAGCTACAATGAGCAGTTCTTC,CASLRSGSYNEQFF
TRBJ2-7,TRBV2,TRBD2,once,TGTGCCAGCACCCCAGGGGCGGGGGGAAGTAGGTACGAGCAGTACTTC,CASTPGAGGSRYEQYF
TRBJ1-3,TRBV4-3,.,.,TGCGCCAGCAGCCAAACGAACAGCTACGTCTCTGGAAACACCATATATTTT,CASSQTNSYVSGNTIYF
TRBJ1-4,TRBV2,TRBD1,.,TGTGCCAACAGTGGATCCGGGACAGACCGTGAAAAACTGTTTTTT,CANSGSGTDREKLFF
TRBJ2-3,TRBV11-3,TRBD1,.,TGTGCCAGCAGCTGGTCCTCGGGACAGGGCAGAGATACGCAGTATTTT,CASSWSSGQGRDTQYF
TRBJ1-1,TRBV11-2,.,.,TGTGCCAGCAGCTCCCGAGCCTTGAACACTGAAGCTTTCTTT,CASSSRALNTEAFF
TRBJ2-1,TRBV4-2,.,.,TGTGCCAGCAGCCCGGGGACACAATGGAGCTCCTACAATGAGCAGTTCTTC,CASSPGTQWSSYNEQFF
TRBJ2-5,TRBV5-6,.,.,TGTGCCAGCAGCTCAACAGGGTTAAAAGAGGCCCAGTACTTC,CASSSTGLKEAQYF
TRBJ1-2,TRBV4-1,.,.,TGCGCCAGCAGCCGGATATTGGACAGCAACAAGAGGGATGGCTACACCTTC,CASSRILDSNKRDGYTF
TRBJ2-1,TRBV7-6,.,once,TGTGCCAGCAGCTCTACGGGACTGTTTGCTGAGCAGTTCTTC,CASSSTGLFAEQFF
TRBJ2-7,TRBV11-2,.,.,TGTGCCAGCAGCTTAGGCGTCCGTTCCTACGAGCAGTACTTC,CASSLGVRSYEQYF
TRBJ1-1,TRBV27,.,.,TGTGCCAGCAGTTCACTCAGGGTGAACACTGAAGCTTTCTTT,CASSSLRVNTEAFF
TRBJ2-7,TRBV5-4,.,few,TGTGCCAGCGCCGCTCAGGATTCTCAATACGAGCAGTACTTC,CASAAQDSQYEQYF
TRBJ1-1,TRBV5-3,TRBD1,.,TGTGCCAGGCCGGGACAGGAGAACACTGAAGCTTTCTTT,CARPGQENTEAFF
TRBJ2-2,TRBV11-3,TRBD1,.,TGTGCCAGCCGGGACAGGGATTCCGGGGAGCTGTTTTTT,CASRDRDSGELFF
TRBJ1-1,TRBV2,.,.,TGTGCCAGCAGTGGAGGACAGACGAACACTGAAGCTTTCTTT,CASSGGQTNTEAFF
TRBJ1-2,TRBV6-5,.,.,TGTGCCAGCACCGACCAAGGAGGGTCTTACTATGGCTACACCTTC,CASTDQGGSYYGYTF
TRBJ2-7,TRBV2,TRBD2,.,TGTGCCAGCAGTGACGTGGCTAGCGGCACCTACGAGCAGTACTTC,CASSDVASGTYEQYF
TRBJ2-7,TRBV30,.,.,TGTGCCTCACTAAGCGGGCCCTACGAGCAGTACTTC,CASLSGPYEQYF
TRBJ1-2,TRBV9,.,.,TGTGCCAGCAGCGTAGGTGGGGGCCTCGACTATGGCTACACCTTC,CASSVGGGLDYGYTF
TRBJ2-3,TRBV27,TRBD2,.,TGTGCCAGCAGTTTAGGGCTAGCGGCAGATACGCAGTATTTT,CASSLGLAADTQYF
TRBJ2-1,TRBV7-2,.,.,TGTGCCAGCAGCTTAGTGAGGGGGTCAGAAAATGAGCAGTTCTTC,CASSLVRGSENEQFF
TRBJ1-1,TRBV5-1,.,few,TGCGCCAGTCAGGGACTGGGGAGGAACACTGAAGCTTTCTTT,CASQGLGRNTEAFF